This T cell receptor (beta chain) was recorded in a study of blood T cell repertoires in COVID-19. As for the study in general: Collection of acute and convalescent COVID-19 samples took place in the United States, Italy and Spain. T cells, B-cell-depleted T cells, or PBMCs provided the cDNA or gDNA that served as material.

V shed 3 bases, J shed 4 bases, and the junction held 7 bases outside the gene matches. The CDR3 extends over 15 amino acids. From germline, CDR1 is SGHNT and CDR2 YYREEE (reference sequence). Produced via immunoSEQ multiplex PCR; TCRdb's table is partial and in-frame only. The sample has roughly 150,000 clones; roughly 73% are singletons. The sequence was collected from a man aged 70-80 years with acute or convalescent COVID-19. This chain connects TRBV5-4 to TRBJ2-7, with 10 positions matching TRBD1. Sequenced material: peripheral blood. The CDR3 loop is CASSSPGQGLYEQYF. The CDR3 DNA reads as TGTGCCAGCAGCTCCCCGGGACAGGGGTTATACGAGCAGTACTTC.